This TCR beta chain was observed in a study of sequential checkpoint blockade in melanoma. Treatment indicated: randomized to nivolumab then ipilimumab (arm A) or the reverse (arm B). Deletions cut 5 bases from V and 5 bases from J, with 16 bases between. Looked up from germline, CDR1 is MNHEY and CDR2 is SMNVEV (reference sequence). This CDR3 has 16 residues. Only in-frame clones appear in the TCRdb table, and some are missing; sequencing was by immunoSEQ multiplex PCR. The sample lists about 30,000 clones, roughly nine tenths occurring once. The material sequenced was CD8+ T cells sorted from blood (inferred from file names), taken from a patient given nivolumab and ipilimumab in sequence. This clonotype originated in a human donor with melanoma. The chain joins TRBV27 to TRBJ1-6; the D gene is possibly TRBD1 (5 bases). Written as DNA, the CDR3 is TGTGCCAGCAGTCCGGGGCGGGGCGCGGATAATTCACCCCTCCACTTT. Translated, it gives CASSPGRGADNSPLHF.